This T cell receptor beta chain comes out of a study of blood T cell repertoires in COVID-19. Study background: Donors in the United States, Italy and Spain gave samples during acute or convalescent COVID-19. Sources were T cells, B-cell-depleted T cells, or PBMCs; the material itself was cDNA or gDNA.

Deletions cut 4 bases from V and 1 base from J, with 7 bases between. Germline values: CDR1 SNHLY, CDR2 FYNNEI. The CDR3 is 13 residues long. Clones were read by immunoSEQ multiplex PCR, and TCRdb kept only the in-frame ones, dropping some. This table has approximately 68,000 clones, approximately 78% appearing once. Material for sequencing was peripheral blood. The clonotype comes from a human donor in a cohort sampled during active COVID-19. The chain has TRBV2 and TRBJ1-1, with D unclear. CDR3 nucleotides: TGTGCCAGCAGTGTTACAGAGAACACTGAAGCTTTCTTT. Translated, it gives CASSVTENTEAFF.